The 23 T cell receptor beta chains presented below share a single source sample, sequenced in a study of CD8+CD57+ T cells in acquired aplastic anemia. According to the study, genomic DNA was the template for TCR beta VDJ and CDR3 profiling. Using its own MiXCR run on the reads, TCRdb lists one record per CDR3 protein. The sample includes 150,000 to 200,000 distinct CDR3 sequences, over 60% seen only once; the top ten take just over 45%. Sequences were obtained from sorted CD4+, CD8+, or CD8+CD57+ T cells (not recorded which) from PBMCs. The receptors shown here come from a human donor with severe aplastic anemia or a healthy control (not recorded which).

The chain has TRBV29-1 and TRBJ2-7; D ambiguous. The CDR3 loop spans 14 amino acids. V dropped 5 bases and J dropped 0 bases, with 14 bases sitting between them. Per the germline V gene, CDR1 is SQVTM and CDR2 is ANQGSEA. This chain's CDR3 is CSVLPTASSYEQYF. DNA of the CDR3: TGCAGCGTTCTCCCGACGGCGAGCTCCTACGAGCAGTACTTC.

This clonotype was detected once. A read error may explain this, as a much larger clone is one base away. The chain uses TRBV6-6 and TRBJ1-1; perhaps TRBD1 as D (6 bases). The length of the CDR3 is 15 residues. The germline V gene has CDR1 MNHNY and CDR2 SVGAGI (reference sequence). CDR3: CASSPLQGILAEASF. For the CDR3, the DNA is TGTGCCAGCAGTCCTTTACAGGGAATACTAGCTGAAGCTTCCTTT.

This clonotype has a single count. This chain uses TRBV7-2 with TRBJ2-5; TRBD1 might be the D (8 bases). The germline V gene has CDR1 SGHTA and CDR2 FQGNSA. CDR3 length equals 16 residues. Trimming took off 2 bases at V and 5 bases at J, with 18 bases between the two ends. This CDR3 is CASSLSLDREGETQYF. Here the CDR3 DNA reads TGTGCCAGCAGCTTAAGCTTGGACAGGGAGGGGGAGACCCAGTACTTC.

This clonotype has a count of ten or more. The chain carries TRBV20-1 and TRBJ2-5, with 13 bases identical to TRBD2. Germline assignment: CDR1 DFQATT and CDR2 SNEGSKA (reference sequence). CDR3 length: 20 residues. The ends lost 2 bases at V and 6 bases at J; junction bases unmatched: 21. This CDR3 is CSARSKTSGGTVYFKKTQYF. CDR3 bases: TGCAGTGCTAGATCTAAGACTAGCGGGGGGACAGTTTACTTCAAAAAGACCCAGTACTTC.

The DNA of the CDR3 is TGCAGCGTTGAAGTAGGGGTGACACTAGCCAAAAACATTCAGTACTTC. Translating gives CSVEVGVTLAKNIQYF. The V call is TRBV29-1, the J call TRBJ2-4, with D tentatively TRBD1 (5 bases). Trimming took off 1 base at V and 0 bases at J, with 13 bases between the two ends. The CDR3 has 16 amino acids. Per germline, CDR1 SQVTM and CDR2 ANQGSEA.

This clonotype has ten or more counts. The chain combines TRBV5-5 with TRBJ2-7; 8 nucleotides match TRBD1. The CDR3 is 18 amino acids. Unmatched junction bases numbered 16, after V lost 2 bases and J lost 3 bases. CDR1 SGHKS and CDR2 YYEKEE come from the germline V gene (reference sequence). CDR3 coding DNA: TGTGCCAGCAGCTTCCCCGGAGGTGGTTCAGGGGGCAACTACGAGCAGTACTTC. It yields the protein CASSFPGGGSGGNYEQYF.

The CDR3 sequence is CASSFSSGEYNYGYTF. The CDR3 DNA follows: TGTGCCAGCAGCTTTTCGAGCGGGGAGTATAACTATGGCTACACCTTC. The chain couples TRBV7-9 to TRBJ1-2, with D unclear. Looked up from germline, CDR1 is SEHNR and CDR2 is FQNEAQ (reference sequence). Trimming left V 3 bases short and J 1 base short, with 15 bases between. This CDR3 spans 16 amino acids.

To note about this clonotype: One end of the junction fails to match germline, which may point to a read error. The J gene is TRBJ1-1, the V gene TRBV2; D uncertain. The CDR3 has 13 residues. CDR1 and CDR2 from the germline V gene are SNHLY and FYNNEI. CDR3 sequence reads: CASSELPNTEAFF. DNA for the CDR3: TGTGCCAGCAGTGAACTCCCGAACACTGAAGCCTTCTTT.

This chain connects TRBV6-4 to TRBJ2-5; D may correspond to TRBD1 or TRBD2 (6 bases each). V lost 0 bases, J lost 2 bases, and 10 bases lay in between. The CDR3 consists of 15 residues. Per germline, CDR1 MRHNA and CDR2 SNTAGT. The DNA of the CDR3 is TGTGCCAGCAGTGACTCCGAAGGGGGGCAAGAGACCCAGTACTTC. Protein: CASSDSEGGQETQYF.

The genes are TRBV29-1 and TRBJ2-3; possibly TRBD2 for D (7 bases). The germline V gene encodes CDR1 SQVTM and CDR2 ANQGSEA. The CDR3 consists of 16 residues. V was pared by 4 bases and J by 8 bases, with 25 bases between. As DNA, the CDR3 is TGCAGCGTTGGGGACCCCGGAGGGGGACTAACGGGTACGCAGTATTTT. This translates into CSVGDPGGGLTGTQYF.

Here the CDR3 DNA reads TGTGCCAGCAGTGAAGCAAACGGGGTAATCTACGAGCAGTACTTC. Residues: CASSEANGVIYEQYF. This rearrangement joins TRBV2 to TRBJ2-7, with D possibly being TRBD2 (5 bases). The length of the CDR3 is 15 residues. The V and J ends lost 0 bases and 3 bases respectively, with 12 bases between them. Germline lookup yields CDR1 SNHLY and CDR2 FYNNEI.

This chain links TRBV19 with TRBJ2-2, with D perhaps matching TRBD2 (5 bases). V was clipped by 7 bases and J by 5 bases, with 20 bases between them. CDR3 length equals 16 residues. CDR1 LNHDA and CDR2 SQIVND come from the germline V gene (reference sequence). The CDR3 DNA sequence: TGTGCCAGTACCTCTTCGGGCACGAGAGGGACCGGGGAGCTGTTTTTT. This sequence encodes CASTSSGTRGTGELFF. Looking up the rest from reference TRBV19 and TRBJ2-2 gives the full variable domain: DGGITQSPKYLFRKEGQNVTLSCEQNLNHDAMYWYRQDPGQGLRLIYYSQIVNDFQKGDIAEGYSVSREKKESFPLTVTSAQKNPTAFYLCASTSSGTRGTGELFFGEGSRLTVL.

At least ten counts were recorded for this clonotype. CDR3 residues: CASSYDRGLYEQYF. In nucleotides, the CDR3 is TGCGCCAGCAGCTATGACAGGGGGTTATACGAGCAGTACTTC. The J gene is TRBJ2-7, the V gene TRBV4-1, with TRBD1 matching over 9 bases. Germline V gene lookup returns CDR1 MGHRA and CDR2 YSYEKL. This CDR3 has 14 amino acids. Unmatched junction bases numbered 6, after V lost 5 bases and J lost 4 bases.

This clonotype occurred once. CDR3 DNA sequence: TGTGCCAGCAGCCATTTGGGAGGCACTGAAGCTTTCTTT. It encodes CASSHLGGTEAFF. The V and J genes are TRBV7-9 and TRBJ1-1; D remains ambiguous. There are 13 residues in the CDR3. V was pared by 5 bases and J by 4 bases, with 11 bases between. Germline loops: CDR1 SEHNR, CDR2 FQNEAQ (reference sequence).

The chain couples TRBV11-3 to TRBJ1-1, with D possibly matching TRBD1 (5 bases). With 10 bases removed from V and 4 bases from J, the gap between germline ends came to 16 bases. This CDR3 is built from 13 residues. CDR1 SGHNT and CDR2 YENEEA come from the germline V gene. The CDR3 nucleotides read TGTGCCACCCGGTGGGACCCAGGCACTGAAGCTTTCTTT. Residues: CATRWDPGTEAFF.

This clonotype was picked up many times. The chain couples TRBV5-8 to TRBJ1-4; no firm D call. Trimming removed 2 bases from V and 5 bases from J, with 10 bases in between. CDR3 length: 14 residues. Per the germline V gene, CDR1 is SGHTS and CDR2 is YDEGEE. In nucleotides, the CDR3 is TGTGCCAGCAGCTTCCAATCCCCGAATGAAAAACTGTTTTTT. This codes for CASSFQSPNEKLFF.

This clonotype was seen more than once but under ten times. The V call is TRBV2, the J call TRBJ1-2; D is unclear. Germline V gene data show CDR1 as SNHLY and CDR2 as FYNNEI. CDR3 length: 10 amino acids. The germline V and J ends were trimmed by 10 bases and 3 bases, with 6 bases remaining between them. CDR3 sequence: CATLDYGYTF. The CDR3 DNA sequence: TGTGCCACCCTTGACTATGGCTACACCTTC.

This chain links TRBV25-1 with TRBJ2-7; 9 bases are shared with TRBD1. Germline V CDR1 and CDR2: MGHDK, SYGVNS. The V segment lost 4 bases and the J segment 3 bases; nucleotides outside the gene matches: 13. CDR3 length: 17 amino acids. In nucleotides, the CDR3 is TGTGCCAGCAGTGTATCCCTGGGACAGGGCTCGGGCTACGAGCAGTACTTC. Residues: CASSVSLGQGSGYEQYF.

The chain recombines TRBV20-1 with TRBJ1-6; D possibly corresponds to TRBD1 (5 bases). Trimming pared 0 bases from V and 10 bases from J, leaving 7 bases between. CDR3 length: 12 amino acids. Per germline, CDR1 DFQATT and CDR2 SNEGSKA (reference sequence). The CDR3 bases are TGCAGTGCTAGAGATGGGGGGTCACCCCTCCACTTT. Its protein is CSARDGGSPLHF.

The V and J genes are TRBV19 and TRBJ1-1; possibly TRBD1 for D (5 bases). V lost 4 bases and J lost 2, with 14 bases in between. CDR3 size: 15 residues. Looked up from germline, CDR1 is LNHDA and CDR2 is SQIVND (reference sequence). This chain's CDR3 is CASSTSFGANTEAFF. CDR3 coding DNA: TGTGCCAGTAGTACCTCGTTCGGGGCCAACACTGAAGCTTTCTTT.

V gene TRBV19 combines with J gene TRBJ1-3, with D unclear. This CDR3 has 12 amino acids. The germline CDR1 and CDR2 sequences are LNHDA and SQIVND (reference sequence). V gave up 3 bases and J gave up 7 bases, with 7 bases separating them. As DNA, the CDR3 is TGTGCCAGTAGTATTGTGTTGAACACCATATATTTT. Residues: CASSIVLNTIYF.

On this clonotype itself: A read error may produce the germline difference seen at one junction end. The genes are TRBV15 and TRBJ2-1; 10 bases fit TRBD2. Per the germline V gene, CDR1 is LNHNV and CDR2 is YYDKDF (reference sequence). The CDR3 spans 16 residues. CDR3 sequence: CATSGEAGGPRNEQFF. As DNA, the CDR3 is TGTGCCACCAGCGGAGAAGCGGGAGGGCCAAGAAATGAGCAGTTCTTC.

This clonotype has only a few counts. The chain links TRBV5-1 to TRBJ2-7; 10 nucleotides line up with TRBD1. J gave up 4 bases and V 0 bases, and 4 bases lay outside the gene matches. Germline loops: CDR1 SGHRS, CDR2 YFSETQ. The CDR3 totals 15 residues. This chain's CDR3 is CASSLGTGGRYEQYF. CDR3 nucleotides: TGCGCCAGCAGCTTGGGGACAGGGGGTAGGTACGAGCAGTACTTC.